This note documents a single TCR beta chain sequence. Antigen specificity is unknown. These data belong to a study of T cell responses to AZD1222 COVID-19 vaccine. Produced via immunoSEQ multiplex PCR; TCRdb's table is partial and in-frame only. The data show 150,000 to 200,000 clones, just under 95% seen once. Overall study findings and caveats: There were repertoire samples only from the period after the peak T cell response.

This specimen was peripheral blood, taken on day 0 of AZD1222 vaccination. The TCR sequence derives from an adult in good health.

The CDR3 protein is CASSFNRGIYGYTF. The DNA for the CDR3 is TGTGCCAGCAGCTTCAACCGGGGGATCTATGGCTACACCTTC. The chain is built from TRBV28 and TRBJ1-2; maybe TRBD1 (5 bases). Germline CDR1 and CDR2: MDHEN and SYDVKM. Trimming pared 6 bases from V and 4 bases from J, leaving 15 bases between. The CDR3 sequence is 14 residues long.